This T cell receptor beta chain originates from a study of CD8 T cells in Susac syndrome. Reverse transcription of about 0.45 to 1 ug RNA was performed with random hexamers. TCRdb ran MiXCR on the immunoSEQ multiplex PCR reads and lists one entry per CDR3 protein. The sample consists of 200,000 to 250,000 distinct CDR3 sequences, over 90% of them appearing once. The multiple sclerosis control group comprised treatment-naive patients with stable or active relapsing-remitting disease. In regard to this clonotype: No antigen is known for it.

Broader study findings: A relatively small number of individuals underwent TCR sequencing and HLA analysis.

The CDR3 spans 15 residues. Trimming took off 2 bases at V and 6 bases at J, with 14 bases between the two ends. The germline V gene encodes CDR1 MNHEY and CDR2 SMNVEV (reference sequence). Sequencing was carried out using CD4+ T cells from PBMCs. The chain employs TRBV27 and TRBJ1-5; D not certain. The source of this sequence is a human donor with multiple sclerosis. CDR3 sequence reads: CASSLRLQTGQPQHF. CDR3 DNA: TGTGCCAGCAGTTTACGCTTACAGACCGGTCAGCCCCAGCATTTT.